This TCR beta chain appears in the sequencing data of a study of beta chain features in type 1 diabetes. After removal of 3 bases from V and 3 bases from J, the junction contained 11 bases not matched to a gene. The germline V gene encodes CDR1 GTSNPN and CDR2 SVGIG (reference sequence). CDR3 length equals 16 residues. The entirety of the isolated RNA underwent reverse transcription, so expressed TCRB transcripts were sequenced. Repertoires were generated with immunoSEQ multiplex PCR, while TCRdb's copy carries only in-frame clones and drops some. The sample includes a few hundred thousand clones, over 12% of them seen just once.

This receptor was taken from a woman aged 18-29 years in good health. The sequencing sample was made of naive CD4+ T cells from blood. This chain connects TRBV30 to TRBJ1-5; 7 positions match TRBD1. The CDR3 DNA reads TGTGCCTGGAGCCCCCCTGACAGGGTGAACAATCAGCCCCAGCATTTT. Protein: CAWSPPDRVNNQPQHF.